The sequence of this T cell receptor beta chain was determined in a study of human T cells and chemical hapten exposure. In the study overall: Patients, chiefly female, had alopecia areata, totalis or universalis.

Study outcomes and limitations: Each of the donors had alopecia, so their immune responses may not resemble those of healthy people.

From the RACE reads, TCRdb called clonotypes with MiXCR, one entry per CDR3 protein. The repertoire includes about 160,000 distinct CDR3 sequences, about a quarter of them detected once, and about 2% sits in the top ten. The V gene lost 1 base and the J gene lost 7 bases, with 11 bases spanning the gap. This CDR3 has 14 residues. Per the germline V gene, CDR1 is SGDLS and CDR2 is YYNGEE. Time point specified: patch test 3, about 24 weeks after DPC sensitization. The treatment here: therapeutic diphenylcyclopropenone sensitization with weekly scalp DPC. Every patch test was put on after a blood sample was taken. Worth noting for this clonotype: Its antigen is unidentified.

The sequencing here drew on whole blood, taken in connection with sensitization to the hapten diphenylcyclopropenone (DPC). This sequence joins TRBV9 and TRBJ1-4; the D is unclear. This receptor was obtained from a woman aged 18 to 35 with alopecia areata. Some clones in this sample may be carry-over from other donors' samples. CDR3 region: CASSVSTGGEKLFF. The CDR3, as DNA: TGTGCCAGCAGCGTATCCACGGGAGGTGAAAAACTGTTTTTT.